The entry that follows covers one T cell receptor beta chain sequence. These data are taken from a study of CD8 T cells in Susac syndrome. RNA amounts of roughly 0.45 to 1 ug underwent reverse transcription with random hexamers. Each CDR3 protein gets one entry after TCRdb re-called the immunoSEQ multiplex PCR reads with MiXCR. The sample lists tens of thousands of distinct CDR3 sequences; 96% were seen once. Trimming shortened V by 5 bases and J by 3 bases, and 15 bases separated the two germline ends. The germline V gene has CDR1 SGHRS and CDR2 YFSETQ. This CDR3 has 14 residues. Sequencing was performed on CD4+ T cells from PBMCs. The TCR sequence derives from a human donor with multiple sclerosis. The rearrangement links TRBV5-1 to TRBJ2-7, with D perhaps TRBD2 (5 bases). The CDR3 DNA sequence: TGCGCCAGCAGTGTTTCACCCGGGAACTACGAGCAGTACTTC. It yields the protein CASSVSPGNYEQYF.